The 30 T cell receptor beta chains presented below share a single source sample, sequenced in a study of regulatory T cells in long-lasting Graves disease. Arm-PCR of CDR3 regions with iRepertoire HTBI primers generated TCR beta libraries. Each CDR3 protein gets one entry after TCRdb re-called the multiplex PCR reads with MiXCR. The sample lists 400,000 to 450,000 distinct CDR3 sequences, 23% occurring once. Time point reported: persistent/refractory GD, antithyroid drugs over 5 years with positive TRAb. Generation of the TCR library employed RNA extracted from PBMCs. Sequences were derived from peripheral blood mononuclear cells (PBMCs), sampled when the disease was refractory, from a patient treated with antithyroid drugs. These receptors were collected from a female donor with Graves disease.

This clonotype was recorded many times. The chain carries TRBV28 and TRBJ2-7; TRBD1 agrees at 8 bases. Looked up from germline, CDR1 is MDHEN and CDR2 is SYDVKM. The CDR3 loop spans 13 amino acids. The V gene end was trimmed by 8 bases and the J gene end by 13 bases; junction bases not matched to a gene: 16. DNA for the CDR3: TGTGCCAGCTTTGGGGACAGGCCTCCTTTCGGCTACTTC. Translating gives CASFGDRPPFGYF.

This clonotype was detected a few times. The chain is built from TRBV20-1 and TRBJ1-6; D not resolved. This CDR3 comprises 15 residues. V gave up 2 bases and J gave up 5 bases, with 13 bases separating them. CDR1 and CDR2 (germline): DFQATT, SNEGSKA (reference sequence). The CDR3 coding sequence is TGCAGTGCTAGATTGGACGGGTCCAATAATTCACCCCTCCACTTT. Protein product: CSARLDGSNNSPLHF.

V and J are TRBV29-1 and TRBJ2-7, with D perhaps TRBD1 (6 bases). There are 12 residues in the CDR3. Looked up from germline, CDR1 is SQVTM and CDR2 is ANQGSEA. Trimming left V 6 bases short and J 5 bases short, with 14 bases between. CDR3 nucleotide sequence: TGCAGCGTATCAATCAGGGGCGACGAGCAGTACTTC. Its translation is CSVSIRGDEQYF.

This clonotype was detected a few times. The rearrangement uses TRBV3-1 and TRBJ1-6, with 9 bases lining up with TRBD1. The CDR3 contains 16 residues. The germline V gene encodes CDR1 LGHDT and CDR2 YNNKEL (reference sequence). Trimming removed 0 bases from V and 10 bases from J; junction bases left unmatched: 7. The CDR3 bases are TGTGCCAGCAGCCAAGATTTCGGGACAGGGAGGTCACCCCTCCACTTT. Translation gives CASSQDFGTGRSPLHF.

A few counts support this clonotype. V and J are TRBV7-2 and TRBJ1-6, with D possibly matching TRBD1 (6 bases). CDR1 and CDR2 from the germline V gene are SGHTA and FQGNSA. Trimming pared 3 bases from V and 7 bases from J, leaving 22 bases between. The CDR3 contains 18 residues. The CDR3 protein is CASSFGGRNRVQNSPLHF. CDR3 nucleotides: TGTGCCAGCAGCTTCGGTGGAAGGAACAGGGTTCAGAATTCACCCCTCCACTTT.

This CDR3 reads CASSSRLAGYNEQFF. CDR3 coding DNA: TGTGCCAGCAGCTCTCGACTAGCGGGGTACAATGAGCAGTTCTTC. V and J are TRBV7-7 and TRBJ2-1, with 11 positions matching TRBD2. Germline V lookup: CDR1 SSHAT, CDR2 FNYEAQ (reference sequence). This CDR3 spans 15 amino acids. Unmatched junction bases numbered 3, after V lost 4 bases and J lost 4 bases.

The CDR3 nucleotides read TGCGCCAGCAGCCAAGTCGTCCGGGGCAGGGCCGAGCATTTCAATCAGCCCCAGCATTTT. Protein product: CASSQVVRGRAEHFNQPQHF. The chain combines TRBV4-1 with TRBJ1-5; D possibly corresponds to TRBD1 (5 bases). The V gene's germline CDR1 is MGHRA and CDR2 YSYEKL. The CDR3 loop spans 20 amino acids. Trimming cost V 1 base and J 3 bases, with 25 bases left between them.

This clonotype has just a few counts. V is TRBV11-2 and J is TRBJ2-2; weak D call: TRBD2 (6 bases). V lost 4 bases to trimming and J lost 4 bases, with 16 bases between them. The V gene's germline CDR1 is SGHAT and CDR2 FQNNGV. The CDR3 has 16 amino acids. The CDR3 DNA reads TGTGCCAGCAGCTCGGGACTCCCACCAGGCACCGGGGAGCTGTTTTTT. Translation gives CASSSGLPPGTGELFF. Full variable domain (remainder filled in from reference TRBV11-2 and TRBJ2-2): EAGVAQSPRYKIIEKRQSVAFWCNPISGHATLYWYQQILGQGPKLLIQFQNNGVVDDSQLPKDRFSAERLKGVDSTLKIQPAKLEDSAVYLCASSSGLPPGTGELFFGEGSRLTVL.

This clonotype appeared many times. CDR3 sequence reads: CSARDLTKETQYF. The CDR3, as DNA: TGCAGTGCTAGGGACTTAACCAAAGAGACCCAGTACTTC. The gene calls are TRBV20-1 and TRBJ2-5; weak D call: TRBD2 (5 bases). Germline loops: CDR1 DFQATT, CDR2 SNEGSKA (reference sequence). The CDR3 spans 13 residues. V lost 3 bases to trimming and J lost 3 bases, with 11 bases between them.

The chain links TRBV7-2 to TRBJ1-3; D might be TRBD1 (5 bases). CDR1 and CDR2 from the germline V gene are SGHTA and FQGNSA. This CDR3 is built from 18 residues. Trimming shortened V by 1 base and J by 0 bases, and 16 bases separated the two germline ends. As DNA, the CDR3 is TGTGCCAGCAGCTTAGGTCCGAGGAACAGGATCTCTGGAAACACCATATATTTT. Translated, it gives CASSLGPRNRISGNTIYF.

This clonotype occurred a few times. For the CDR3, the DNA is TGTGCCAGCAGTTTAAGCGGGACAGGGGCCCCCATATATTTT. This encodes CASSLSGTGAPIYF. The chain has TRBV6-2 or TRBV6-3 and TRBJ1-3; TRBD1 matches 10 bases. This CDR3 region has 14 residues. V lost 4 bases to trimming and J lost 11 bases; unmatched junction nucleotides: 8. Germline CDR1 is MNHEY and CDR2 is SVGEGT.

As regards this clonotype: An end of the junction does not agree with germline; a read error may underlie this. The V gene is TRBV4-1, the J gene TRBJ2-7, with 12 bases that match TRBD2. This CDR3 has 16 amino acids. CDR1 is MGHRA, CDR2 YSYEKL, per germline. As DNA, the CDR3 is TGCGCCAGCAGCCAGGCTAGCGGGAGGGCCTCCTCCGAGCAGTACTTC. Encoded protein: CASSQASGRASSEQYF.

Many counts were recorded for this clonotype. The chain is built from TRBV12-3 or TRBV12-4 and TRBJ2-7; no definite D call. The V gene lost 7 bases and the J gene lost 1 base, with 17 bases spanning the gap. The CDR3 spans 15 residues. CDR3 sequence reads: CASTYDPSPSYEQYF. The CDR3 nucleotides are TGTGCCAGCACCTATGACCCTTCCCCATCCTACGAGCAGTACTTC.

V gene TRBV4-1 combines with J gene TRBJ2-7, with D maybe TRBD1 (6 bases). This CDR3 spans 16 amino acids. Trimming removed 3 bases from V and 0 bases from J, with 15 bases in between. Germline-derived CDR1 and CDR2 are MGHRA and YSYEKL. The CDR3 DNA is TGCGCCAGCAGCCAGGGGGCGGACACTATCTCCTACGAGCAGTACTTC. This translates into CASSQGADTISYEQYF.

The chain employs TRBV6-9 and TRBJ2-2; no firm D call. V was cut by 3 bases and J by 4 bases, with 6 bases left in between. CDR1 and CDR2 (germline): MNHGY, SVAAGI. The CDR3 has 13 amino acids. CDR3 nucleotide sequence: TGTGCCAGCAGTTACTCAGTCACCGGGGAGCTGTTTTTT. Translation gives CASSYSVTGELFF.

This clonotype has a count of ten or more. V usage is TRBV6-1 and J usage is TRBJ2-7, with D uncertain. Germline assignment: CDR1 MNHNS and CDR2 SASEGT. The CDR3 runs 13 residues. Trimming left V 4 bases short and J 1 base short, with 8 bases between. The CDR3 DNA sequence: TGTGCCAGCAGTGCGGCGGATTCCTACGAGCAGTACTTC. Its protein product is CASSAADSYEQYF.

This clonotype was counted ten times or more. At one boundary the junction diverges from the germline segment, which might be a read error. V and J are TRBV7-7 and TRBJ1-2; tentatively, D is TRBD1 (5 bases). The CDR3 consists of 16 residues. Germline CDR1 reads SSHAT; CDR2 reads FNYEAQ (reference sequence). This chain's CDR3 is CASSLALGWGDYGYTF. DNA for the CDR3: TGTGCTAGCAGCTTAGCGCTTGGGTGGGGCGACTATGGCTACACCTTC.

The genes are TRBV29-1 and TRBJ1-2; 7 bases match TRBD1. V lost 4 bases and J lost 2; bases outside the gene matches: 16. CDR1 is SQVTM and CDR2 is ANQGSEA in the germline V gene. This CDR3 is built from 17 residues. The DNA of the CDR3 is TGCAGCGTTGTTTCTGCCCGACAGGGCCCTACCAACTATGGCTACACCTTC. Its translation: CSVVSARQGPTNYGYTF.

This clonotype has only a few counts. This chain connects TRBV3-1 to TRBJ1-2; D is uncertain. Trimming took 0 bases from V and 5 from J, leaving 10 bases between them. Germline assignment: CDR1 LGHDT and CDR2 YNNKEL (reference sequence). The CDR3 loop spans 14 amino acids. The CDR3 bases are TGTGCCAGCAGCCAAGAACGGACGGATTATGGCTACACCTTC. This codes for CASSQERTDYGYTF.

The V and J genes are TRBV19 and TRBJ2-3; D call uncertain. The germline V and J ends were trimmed by 8 bases and 0 bases, with 15 bases remaining between them. The germline gives CDR1 LNHDA, CDR2 SQIVND (reference sequence). CDR3 length equals 15 residues. The DNA for the CDR3 is TGTGCCAGTCGTCAGGATGGCACCAGCACAGATACGCAGTATTTT. As protein: CASRQDGTSTDTQYF.

The chain joins TRBV20-1 to TRBJ2-1; perhaps TRBD2 as D (6 bases). The CDR3 has 18 residues. V dropped 0 bases and J dropped 0 bases, with 18 bases sitting between them. Germline loops: CDR1 DFQATT, CDR2 SNEGSKA (reference sequence). The CDR3 nucleotides are TGCAGTGCTAGAGATCCTCTACCCGGGGGAGTCTCCTACAATGAGCAGTTCTTC. As protein: CSARDPLPGGVSYNEQFF.

In this sample, this clonotype turned up many times. The rearrangement links TRBV6-1 to TRBJ2-7, with D possibly being TRBD1 (6 bases). Trimming took 5 bases from V and 0 from J, leaving 11 bases between them. This CDR3 spans 14 amino acids. CDR1 and CDR2 (germline): MNHNS, SASEGT. The CDR3 here is CASSPRGSSYEQYF. The CDR3 region has the DNA TGTGCCAGCAGTCCCAGGGGCAGCTCCTACGAGCAGTACTTC.

This sequence joins TRBV20-1 and TRBJ2-3; 13 bases are a match to TRBD2. Germline CDR1 is DFQATT and CDR2 is SNEGSKA (reference sequence). This CDR3 has 17 residues. V lost 3 bases and J lost 4; bases outside the gene matches: 10. In DNA, the CDR3 is TGCAGTGCTAGTGGGGGACTAGCGGGAATGGTAGCAGATACGCAGTATTTT. Its translation: CSASGGLAGMVADTQYF.

This clonotype has ten or more counts. This rearrangement joins TRBV11-2 to TRBJ1-2; D is unclear. Germline CDR1 and CDR2: SGHAT and FQNNGV. V lost 8 bases, J lost 2 bases, and 18 bases lay in between. There are 15 residues in the CDR3. This CDR3 reads CASRPQVSGNYGYTF. CDR3 DNA: TGTGCCAGCCGCCCTCAGGTTTCGGGGAACTATGGCTACACCTTC.

This chain links TRBV9 with TRBJ2-7; D could derive from TRBD1 or TRBD2 (5 bases each). This CDR3 has 14 residues. Trimming took 3 bases from V and 2 from J, leaving 12 bases between them. Germline CDR1 reads SGDLS; CDR2 reads YYNGEE. CDR3: CASSAGPLAYEQYF. CDR3 DNA sequence: TGTGCCAGCAGCGCGGGACCGCTTGCCTACGAGCAGTACTTC. Looking up the rest from reference TRBV9 and TRBJ2-7 gives the full variable domain: DSGVTQTPKHLITATGQRVTLRCSPRSGDLSVYWYQQSLDQGLQFLIQYYNGEERAKGNILERFSAQQFPDLHSELNLSSLELGDSALYFCASSAGPLAYEQYFGPGTRLTVT.

This clonotype was detected ten times or more. The chain employs TRBV12-3 or TRBV12-4 and TRBJ2-5; D is uncertain. V lost 3 bases and J 6 bases, leaving 8 bases between the germline ends. This CDR3 spans 12 amino acids. The CDR3 DNA sequence: TGTGCCAGCAGTTTGGTCAGGCAGACCCAGTACTTC. Protein product: CASSLVRQTQYF.

CDR3 loop: CASSIMGQGGELFF. CDR3 DNA: TGTGCCAGTAGTATCATGGGCCAGGGCGGGGAGCTGTTTTTT. This sequence joins TRBV19 and TRBJ2-2; perhaps TRBD1 as D (5 bases). Trimming stripped 3 bases from V and 7 bases from J, with 12 bases between. Per the germline V gene, CDR1 is LNHDA and CDR2 is SQIVND (reference sequence). CDR3 length equals 14 residues.

This chain links TRBV6-5 with TRBJ2-7, with 10 bases aligning to TRBD1. Trimming cost V 3 bases and J 1 base; bases outside gene matches: 3. Germline CDR1 MNHEY, CDR2 SVGAGI. CDR3 length: 15 amino acids. CDR3 nucleotides: TGTGCCAGCAGTTATAGGACAGGGGGTTCCTACGAGCAGTACTTC. As protein: CASSYRTGGSYEQYF.

The chain carries TRBV3-1 and TRBJ1-2, with D uncertain. The CDR3 totals 14 residues. V was shortened by 4 bases and J by 7 bases, with 16 bases between the two germline ends. Germline V gives CDR1 LGHDT, CDR2 YNNKEL (reference sequence). In nucleotides, the CDR3 is TGTGCCAGCAGCCTAAGCTCGGGGATTCGTGGCTACACCTTC. Amino acids: CASSLSSGIRGYTF.

The chain has TRBV6-2 or TRBV6-3 and TRBJ2-3; 12 bases are shared with TRBD2. CDR1 MNHEY and CDR2 SVGEGT come from the germline V gene. V lost 4 bases and J lost 2; bases outside the gene matches: 4. The CDR3 sequence is 16 residues long. The CDR3 reads CASSSRTSGDTDTQYF. The CDR3 coding sequence is TGTGCCAGCAGTTCCCGGACTAGCGGGGACACAGATACGCAGTATTTT.